A selection of T cell receptor beta chains follows, all from one sample in a study of T cell repertoires in cytomegalovirus infection. MiXCR, run by TCRdb on the reads, gives a single entry per CDR3 protein. The sample has just under 550,000 distinct CDR3 sequences; more than 25% are singletons. Material for sequencing was PBMCs. These receptors came from a human donor in good health (CMV status not recorded). Some clones in this sample may be carry-over from other donors' samples. The CDR3 runs from the conserved cysteine through the conserved F or W. A D gene is named only where the DNA matches it firmly. Clone size is not always given. Where it is, it says once, few, many or a class for expanded clones.

clone_size: few; d_call: .; j_call: TRBJ2-2; v_call: TRBV10-3; cdr3_length: 14; cdr3_aa: CAISESGGTGELFF; cdr3_nt: TGTGCCATCAGTGAGTCCGGGGGAACCGGGGAGCTGTTTTTT
clone_size: many; d_call: .; j_call: TRBJ2-7; v_call: TRBV11-2; cdr3_length: 14; cdr3_aa: CASSSDWVAYEQYF; cdr3_nt: TGTGCCAGCAGCTCAGACTGGGTAGCCTACGAGCAGTACTTC
clone_size: many; d_call: .; j_call: TRBJ1-4; v_call: TRBV7-2; cdr3_length: 14; cdr3_aa: CASKRVATNEKLFF; cdr3_nt: TGTGCCAGCAAAAGGGTTGCAACTAATGAAAAACTGTTTTTT
clone_size: .; d_call: TRBD2; j_call: TRBJ2-1; v_call: TRBV27; cdr3_length: 14; cdr3_aa: CASSGLAGGTEQFF; cdr3_nt: TGTGCCAGCAGCGGACTAGCGGGAGGTACGGAGCAGTTCTTC
clone_size: .; d_call: TRBD1; j_call: TRBJ1-2; v_call: TRBV19; cdr3_length: 15; cdr3_aa: CASSMEGAQVYGYTF; cdr3_nt: TGTGCCAGTAGTATGGAGGGGGCGCAAGTTTATGGCTACACCTTC
clone_size: many; d_call: .; j_call: TRBJ2-3; v_call: TRBV7-8; cdr3_length: 15; cdr3_aa: CASSSDSGNTDTQYF; cdr3_nt: TGTGCCAGCAGCTCCGACAGCGGTAACACAGATACGCAGTATTTT
clone_size: few; d_call: .; j_call: TRBJ1-1; v_call: TRBV7-9; cdr3_length: 11; cdr3_aa: CASSLHPEAFF; cdr3_nt: TGTGCCAGCAGCTTACATCCTGAAGCTTTCTTT
clone_size: .; d_call: .; j_call: TRBJ2-3; v_call: TRBV28; cdr3_length: 16; cdr3_aa: CASSRRRGAVGDTQYF; cdr3_nt: TGTGCCAGCAGCCGACGGAGGGGCGCAGTTGGGGATACGCAGTATTTT
clone_size: .; d_call: TRBD1; j_call: TRBJ1-4; v_call: TRBV28; cdr3_length: 14; cdr3_aa: CASRSGGLVEKLFF; cdr3_nt: TGTGCCAGCAGATCAGGGGGGCTGGTTGAAAAACTGTTTTTT
clone_size: .; d_call: .; j_call: TRBJ2-5; v_call: TRBV6-5; cdr3_length: 12; cdr3_aa: CASGNLPETQYF; cdr3_nt: TGTGCCAGCGGCAACCTGCCGGAGACCCAGTACTTC
clone_size: .; d_call: TRBD1; j_call: TRBJ2-5; v_call: TRBV7-6; cdr3_length: 15; cdr3_aa: CASSPPTGFGETQYF; cdr3_nt: TGTGCCAGCAGCCCACCGACAGGGTTTGGTGAGACCCAGTACTTC
clone_size: once; d_call: .; j_call: TRBJ2-1; v_call: TRBV4-1; cdr3_length: 16; cdr3_aa: CASSRSRRANYNEQFF; cdr3_nt: TGTGCCAGCAGCCGCAGTCGGCGGGCCAACTACAATGAGCAGTTCTTC
clone_size: few; d_call: TRBD1; j_call: TRBJ2-5; v_call: TRBV7-9; cdr3_length: 15; cdr3_aa: CASSPDRGRRETQYF; cdr3_nt: TGTGCCAGCAGCCCGGACAGGGGGCGCCGAGAGACCCAGTACTTC
clone_size: .; d_call: TRBD2; j_call: TRBJ2-1; v_call: TRBV18; cdr3_length: 19; cdr3_aa: CASSPPGLAGGHSYNEQFF; cdr3_nt: TGTGCCAGCTCACCACCGGGACTAGCGGGAGGGCACTCCTACAATGAGCAGTTCTTC
clone_size: .; d_call: TRBD1; j_call: TRBJ1-1; v_call: TRBV14; cdr3_length: 13; cdr3_aa: CASSPLGTAEAFF; cdr3_nt: TGTGCCAGCAGCCCCCTTGGGACAGCCGAAGCTTTCTTT
clone_size: few; d_call: TRBD2; j_call: TRBJ2-4; v_call: TRBV4-1; cdr3_length: 14; cdr3_aa: CASRRTSEKNIQYF; cdr3_nt: TGCGCCAGCAGACGAACTAGCGAGAAAAACATTCAGTACTTC
clone_size: few; d_call: .; j_call: TRBJ1-1; v_call: TRBV12-3/TRBV12-4; cdr3_length: 12; cdr3_aa: CASSTTGLGAFF; cdr3_nt: TGTGCCAGCAGTACTACAGGGTTGGGAGCTTTCTTT
clone_size: few; d_call: .; j_call: TRBJ2-4; v_call: TRBV7-8; cdr3_length: 17; cdr3_aa: CASSLGWRLGTKNIQYF; cdr3_nt: TGTGCCAGCAGCTTAGGGTGGCGGCTTGGGACCAAAAACATTCAGTACTTC
clone_size: many; d_call: .; j_call: TRBJ2-3; v_call: TRBV12-3/TRBV12-4; cdr3_length: 14; cdr3_aa: CASSFQAVTDTQYF; cdr3_nt: TGTGCCAGCAGTTTTCAAGCGGTCACAGATACGCAGTATTTT
clone_size: many; d_call: .; j_call: TRBJ2-1; v_call: TRBV7-2; cdr3_length: 18; cdr3_aa: CASSRAGNSGVNYNEQFF; cdr3_nt: TGTGCCAGCAGCCGAGCTGGAAATAGCGGAGTCAACTACAATGAGCAGTTCTTC